The 24 T cell receptor beta chains below come from one sample, sequenced in a study of blood T cell repertoires in COVID-19. Sequencing was performed with immunoSEQ multiplex PCR; in TCRdb, only in-frame clones are kept and a portion is missing. The table lists roughly 80,000 clones, around 80% of them singletons, with less than 25% in the top ten. What was sequenced was peripheral blood. Receptor source: a human donor in a cohort sampled during active COVID-19.

This clone was counted once. The rearrangement joins TRBV2 to TRBJ2-7, with TRBD1 as a possible D gene (5 bases). The CDR3 totals 14 residues. The V end lost 5 bases, the J end lost 2 bases, and 13 bases lay between the germline ends. Germline CDR1 SNHLY, CDR2 FYNNEI. The CDR3 region has the DNA TGTGCCAGCAGTAGACAACAGGTGACCTACGAGCAGTACTTC. Translated, it gives CASSRQQVTYEQYF. Full variable domain (rest looked up from reference TRBV2 and TRBJ2-7): EPEVTQTPSHQVTQMGQEVILRCVPISNHLYFYWYRQILGQKVEFLVSFYNNEISEKSEIFDDQFSVERPDGSNFTLKIRSTKLEDSAMYFCASSRQQVTYEQYFGPGTRLTVT.

This clone was seen just once. The V call is TRBV19, the J call TRBJ2-7, with 7 positions matching TRBD2. Looked up from germline, CDR1 is LNHDA and CDR2 is SQIVND (reference sequence). The J segment lost 4 bases and the V segment lost 6 bases, leaving 3 bases of the junction unmatched. The CDR3 length is 12 residues. The CDR3 here is CASRGGGYEQYF. In DNA form, the CDR3 reads TGTGCCAGTAGGGGCGGGGGTTACGAGCAGTACTTC.

The genes are TRBV5-6 and TRBJ2-2, with D possibly being TRBD1 or TRBD2 (7 bases each). The CDR3 length is 15 residues. Trimming shortened V by 4 bases and J by 2 bases, and 12 bases separated the two germline ends. CDR1 and CDR2 from the germline V gene are SGHDT and YYEEEE. The CDR3 DNA sequence: TGTGCCAGCAGCCTGGGAGGGGGCAACACCGGGGAGCTGTTTTTT. Translating it yields CASSLGGGNTGELFF.

The rearrangement joins TRBV7-2 to TRBJ1-1; D call uncertain. Per germline, CDR1 SGHTA and CDR2 FQGNSA. The CDR3 is 15 residues long. Trimming took 5 bases from V and 3 from J, leaving 16 bases between them. The chain's CDR3 is CASSAGSGVHTEAFF. CDR3 sequence (DNA): TGTGCCAGCAGCGCCGGGAGCGGGGTGCACACTGAAGCTTTCTTT.

This clone turned up a few times. This chain links TRBV7-2 with TRBJ1-1, with TRBD1 identical over 10 bases. The CDR3 loop spans 15 amino acids. The germline CDR1 and CDR2 sequences are SGHTA and FQGNSA. V lost 4 bases and J lost 5; bases outside the gene matches: 7. CDR3 coding DNA: TGTGCCAGCAGCTCTCAGACAGGGGGCGGGACTGAAGCTTTCTTT. Translated, it gives CASSSQTGGGTEAFF.

J is TRBJ2-7 and V is TRBV6-5; 10 nucleotides line up with TRBD2. Looked up from germline, CDR1 is MNHEY and CDR2 is SVGAGI. The CDR3 covers 13 residues. V shed 11 bases and J 1 base; nucleotides not matched to a gene: 5. In nucleotides, the CDR3 is TGTGCCGTGAGCGGGGGGGCTTCCTACGAGCAGTACTTC. As protein: CAVSGGASYEQYF.

This clone was counted once. The V and J genes are TRBV9 and TRBJ2-3; the match to TRBD2 covers 8 bases. V shed 4 bases, J shed 0 bases, and the junction held 7 bases outside the gene matches. Germline CDR1 reads SGDLS; CDR2 reads YYNGEE. The CDR3 has 16 residues. CDR3 sequence (DNA): TGTGCCAGCAGCCCCCTGGCGGGGGGTAGCACAGATACGCAGTATTTT. Translated: CASSPLAGGSTDTQYF.

V and J are TRBV5-1 and TRBJ2-7, with TRBD2 matching 7 bases. This CDR3 has 15 residues. From germline, CDR1 is SGHRS and CDR2 YFSETQ. Losses at the gene ends were 4 bases for V and 4 bases for J; bases not matched to a gene: 11. This CDR3 is CASSDGGTSLYEQYF. CDR3 bases: TGCGCCAGCAGCGACGGGGGGACTTCCCTTTACGAGCAGTACTTC.

The gene calls are TRBV4-2 and TRBJ2-5; the D gene is possibly TRBD1 (6 bases). The CDR3 runs to 15 residues. Per germline, CDR1 LGHNA and CDR2 YNFKEQ. Deletions cut 3 bases from V and 5 bases from J, with 16 bases between. As DNA, the CDR3 is TGTGCCAGCAGCCAGAGTGGGGACAACGGGGAGACCCAGTACTTC. This sequence encodes CASSQSGDNGETQYF.

The chain links TRBV7-2 to TRBJ1-6, with D possibly being TRBD1 (5 bases). CDR1 is SGHTA, CDR2 FQGNSA, per germline. V was clipped by 8 bases and J by 7 bases, with 15 bases between them. This CDR3 spans 14 amino acids. The CDR3 nucleotides are TGTGCCAGCGGCCGGGGGGGTGGCAATTCACCCCTCCACTTT. Its translation is CASGRGGGNSPLHF.

The J gene is TRBJ1-2, the V gene TRBV7-8, with D hard to call. This CDR3 contains 12 residues. Looked up from germline, CDR1 is SGHVS and CDR2 is FQNEAQ. The germline V and J ends were trimmed by 5 bases and 14 bases, with 18 bases remaining between them. Written as DNA, the CDR3 is TGTGCCAGCAGCCAACTGGACGGGATATGGACCTTC. Protein product: CASSQLDGIWTF. The full variable domain, with the rest looked up from reference TRBV7-8 and TRBJ1-2, is GAGVSQSPRYKVAKRGQDVALRCDPISGHVSLFWYQQALGQGPEFLTYFQNEAQLDKSGLPSDRFFAERPEGSVSTLKIQRTQQEDSAVYLCASSQLDGIWTFGSGTRLTVV.

The V gene is TRBV18, the J gene TRBJ2-3, with 10 bases lining up with TRBD2. Germline CDR1 is KGHSH and CDR2 is LQKENI. This CDR3 has 15 residues. V lost 6 bases to trimming and J lost 10 bases; unmatched junction nucleotides: 13. The CDR3 coding sequence is TGTGCCAGCTCCCTCCGGGGAGAGCGGGGGGGCCCGCAGTATTTT. Its protein is CASSLRGERGGPQYF. Together with reference TRBV18 and TRBJ2-3, the CDR3 gives the full variable domain: NAGVMQNPRHLVRRRGQEARLRCSPMKGHSHVYWYRQLPEEGLKFMVYLQKENIIDESGMPKERFSAEFPKEGPSILRIQQVVRGDSAAYFCASSLRGERGGPQYFGPGTRLTVL.

The CDR3 region has the DNA TGTGCCGGCCAGGGTGTTGGGCGCAATCAGCCCCAGCATTTT. It yields the protein CAGQGVGRNQPQHF. The V gene is TRBV28, the J gene TRBJ1-5; a weak D match, TRBD1 (5 bases). CDR1 and CDR2 (germline): MDHEN, SYDVKM. The CDR3 spans 14 residues. V lost 11 bases, J lost 2 bases, and 16 bases lay in between. Filled out from reference TRBV28 and TRBJ1-5, the complete variable domain reads DVKVTQSSRYLVKRTGEKVFLECVQDMDHENMFWYRQDPGLGLRLIYFSYDVKMKEKGDIPEGYSVSREKKERFSLILESASTNQTSMYLCAGQGVGRNQPQHFGDGTRLSIL.

This chain uses TRBV19 with TRBJ1-5; no firm D call. The CDR3 is made up of 12 amino acids. Germline values: CDR1 LNHDA, CDR2 SQIVND (reference sequence). V was cut by 3 bases and J by 7 bases, with 7 bases left in between. Written as DNA, the CDR3 is TGTGCCAGTAGTATTAACGGGCAGCCCCAGCATTTT. As protein: CASSINGQPQHF.

The CDR3 protein is CASSLSRGNQETQYF. In DNA, the CDR3 is TGTGCCAGCAGCCTGTCTCGGGGAAACCAAGAGACCCAGTACTTC. V is TRBV7-2 and J is TRBJ2-5; tentative D call: TRBD2 (5 bases). The CDR3 covers 15 residues. Germline assignment: CDR1 SGHTA and CDR2 FQGNSA. V was clipped by 5 bases and J by 0 bases, with 13 bases between them. Using reference TRBV7-2 and TRBJ2-5 for the parts outside the CDR3, the full variable domain is GAGVSQSPSNKVTEKGKDVELRCDPISGHTALYWYRQSLGQGLEFLIYFQGNSAPDKSGLPSDRFSAERTGGSVSTLTIQRTQQEDSAVYLCASSLSRGNQETQYFGPGTRLLVL.

This chain joins TRBV5-1 and TRBJ2-5; TRBD1 matches 8 bases. Trimming removed 2 bases from V and 1 base from J; junction bases left unmatched: 13. The CDR3 covers 18 residues. The germline gives CDR1 SGHRS, CDR2 YFSETQ. This CDR3 is CASSFGTGGVRGQETQYF. The CDR3 coding sequence is TGCGCCAGCAGCTTCGGGACAGGTGGAGTAAGGGGCCAAGAGACCCAGTACTTC.

This clone is a singleton in its sample. The rearrangement uses TRBV6-5 and TRBJ1-4; TRBD1 matches 7 bases. CDR1 MNHEY and CDR2 SVGAGI come from the germline V gene. The CDR3 is made up of 13 amino acids. The V gene end was trimmed by 8 bases and the J gene end by 5 bases; junction bases not matched to a gene: 5. This CDR3 is CASSGQSNEKLFF. The DNA for the CDR3 is TGTGCCAGCTCGGGACAGTCAAATGAAAAACTGTTTTTT.

The rearrangement links TRBV24-1 to TRBJ1-2, with a weak D call TRBD1 (6 bases). Germline V CDR1 and CDR2: KGHDR, SFDVKD. The CDR3 loop spans 15 amino acids. The germline V and J ends were trimmed by 7 bases and 8 bases, with 22 bases remaining between them. The CDR3 here is CATRARDTGERGYTF. The CDR3 bases are TGTGCCACCAGAGCCCGGGACACAGGAGAGAGGGGCTACACCTTC.

In the case of this clone: This sample includes further DNA sequences coding for the same CDR3. The rearrangement joins TRBV18 to TRBJ1-1; no definite D call. Trimming cost V 3 bases and J 1 base, with 9 bases left between them. The V gene's germline CDR1 is KGHSH and CDR2 LQKENI. The CDR3 loop spans 14 amino acids. The CDR3 loop is CASSPSIKNTEAFF. The CDR3 nucleotides are TGTGCCAGCTCACCGTCTATAAAGAACACTGAAGCTTTCTTT.

This clone turned up a few times. This rearrangement joins TRBV9 to TRBJ1-4; D gene unclear. There are 12 residues in the CDR3. Germline V gene data show CDR1 as SGDLS and CDR2 as YYNGEE. The V gene lost 8 bases and the J gene lost 8 bases, with 13 bases spanning the gap. CDR3 sequence reads: CASSRDGEKLFF. Here the CDR3 DNA reads TGTGCCAGTTCCCGGGATGGCGAAAAACTGTTTTTT. Full variable domain (rest looked up from reference TRBV9 and TRBJ1-4): DSGVTQTPKHLITATGQRVTLRCSPRSGDLSVYWYQQSLDQGLQFLIQYYNGEERAKGNILERFSAQQFPDLHSELNLSSLELGDSALYFCASSRDGEKLFFGSGTQLSVL.

The sample holds a few counts of this clone. This chain joins TRBV3-1 (or the pseudogene TRBV3-2) and TRBJ2-7, with TRBD2 matching over 9 bases. The V gene end was trimmed by 0 bases and the J gene end by 0 bases; junction bases not matched to a gene: 3. The CDR3 runs 16 residues. Germline V CDR1 and CDR2: LGHDT, YNNKEL (reference sequence). CDR3 DNA: TGTGCCAGCAGCCAAGAGGTTAGCGGGGGCTCCTACGAGCAGTACTTC. The encoded protein is CASSQEVSGGSYEQYF.

The genes are TRBV5-1 and TRBJ2-3; 10 bases fit TRBD2. The CDR3 totals 14 residues. V gave up 3 bases and J gave up 6 bases; unmatched junction bases: 4. Germline CDR1 is SGHRS and CDR2 is YFSETQ. CDR3 in amino acids: CASSSGTSADTQYF. The DNA of the CDR3 is TGCGCCAGCAGCTCGGGGACTAGCGCCGATACGCAGTATTTT.

The chain recombines TRBV6-1 with TRBJ1-4; TRBD1 agrees at 8 bases. The length of the CDR3 is 17 residues. V shed 4 bases, J shed 0 bases, and the junction held 7 bases outside the gene matches. CDR1 is MNHNS, CDR2 SASEGT, per germline. The CDR3 loop reads CASSGQGRGATNEKLFF. The CDR3 DNA reads as TGTGCCAGCAGTGGACAGGGGCGCGGGGCAACTAATGAAAAACTGTTTTTT.

Points on this clone: One end of the junction does not line up with germline, which may come from a read error. This chain connects TRBV7-7 to TRBJ2-2, with no clear D. The CDR3 is 12 residues long. Germline values: CDR1 SSHAT, CDR2 FNYEAQ (reference sequence). The CDR3 region has the DNA TGTGCTAGCAGCGTCCCTACCGGGGAGCTGTTTTTT. Its translation: CASSVPTGELFF.